The 16 T cell receptor beta chains below all came from one sample that was sequenced in a study of blood T cell repertoires in COVID-19. Method: immunoSEQ multiplex PCR; TCRdb's copy keeps in-frame clones and lacks some. The sample shows tens of thousands of clones, roughly 80% of them seen only once. The sequenced sample was peripheral blood. These receptor sequences come from a woman older than 75 with active or convalescent COVID-19.

This chain joins TRBV19 and TRBJ2-1; D is possibly TRBD2 (5 bases). Germline V gene data show CDR1 as LNHDA and CDR2 as SQIVND (reference sequence). The CDR3 contains 14 residues. V shed 3 bases and J shed 6 bases, with 12 bases lying between them. CDR3 amino acids: CASSIRLEGNEQFF. CDR3 DNA sequence: TGTGCCAGTAGTATTCGGCTAGAGGGCAATGAGCAGTTCTTC.

This chain joins TRBV28 and TRBJ2-7; 7 nucleotides agree with TRBD1. The J segment lost 7 bases and the V segment lost 2 bases, leaving 2 bases of the junction unmatched. Germline V CDR1 and CDR2: MDHEN, SYDVKM. The CDR3 has 12 residues. The CDR3, as DNA: TGTGCCAGCAGTTTACAGGGACAGGAGCAGTACTTC. Its protein product is CASSLQGQEQYF.

Here the CDR3 reads CASSPTDSSNQPQHF. The CDR3 bases are TGCGCCAGCAGCCCAACGGACAGTAGCAATCAGCCCCAGCATTTT. V usage is TRBV5-1 and J usage is TRBJ1-5; D may be TRBD1 (6 bases). The germline V gene encodes CDR1 SGHRS and CDR2 YFSETQ. The CDR3 runs 15 residues. With 4 bases removed from V and 0 bases from J, the gap between germline ends came to 11 bases. Supplemented by reference TRBV5-1 and TRBJ1-5, the full variable domain reads KAGVTQTPRYLIKTRGQQVTLSCSPISGHRSVSWYQQTPGQGLQFLFEYFSETQRNKGNFPGRFSGRQFSNSRSEMNVSTLELGDSALYLCASSPTDSSNQPQHFGDGTRLSIL.

The chain carries TRBV30 and TRBJ1-6; 7 bases match TRBD1. The V segment lost 3 bases and the J segment 6 bases; nucleotides outside the gene matches: 2. The CDR3 has 13 amino acids. CDR1 GTSNPN and CDR2 SVGIG come from the germline V gene (reference sequence). CDR3 loop: CAWRTGSNSPLHF. The CDR3 nucleotides are TGTGCCTGGAGGACAGGGTCTAATTCACCCCTCCACTTT.

A few counts support this clone. The chain employs TRBV9 and TRBJ2-3, with TRBD2 as a possible D gene (7 bases). V dropped 1 base and J dropped 3 bases, with 12 bases sitting between them. Germline V gene data show CDR1 as SGDLS and CDR2 as YYNGEE. This CDR3 region has 15 residues. The CDR3 DNA sequence: TGTGCCAGCAGCGTAAGGGGGGAGGGGACAGATACGCAGTATTTT. Translated: CASSVRGEGTDTQYF. The complete variable domain, with remaining parts taken from reference TRBV9 and TRBJ2-3, reads DSGVTQTPKHLITATGQRVTLRCSPRSGDLSVYWYQQSLDQGLQFLIQYYNGEERAKGNILERFSAQQFPDLHSELNLSSLELGDSALYFCASSVRGEGTDTQYFGPGTRLTVL.

This rearrangement joins TRBV19 to TRBJ2-7; TRBD1 matches 9 bases. The CDR3 loop spans 14 amino acids. Germline loops: CDR1 LNHDA, CDR2 SQIVND (reference sequence). Trimming at V came to 2 bases and at J to 4 bases, leaving 3 bases not matched to a gene. CDR3 loop: CASSIQGQGYEQYF. CDR3 bases: TGTGCCAGTAGTATACAGGGACAGGGTTACGAGCAGTACTTC.

The chain links TRBV19 to TRBJ2-7, with TRBD2 matching over 9 bases. Trimming at V came to 5 bases and at J to 0 bases, leaving 8 bases not matched to a gene. The CDR3 runs 16 residues. Germline assignment: CDR1 LNHDA and CDR2 SQIVND (reference sequence). The CDR3 DNA sequence: TGTGCCAGTAGTCGAAAAGCGGGAGGCAGCTCCTACGAGCAGTACTTC. It specifies CASSRKAGGSSYEQYF.

V and J are TRBV6-6 and TRBJ1-1; possible D gene TRBD1, 6 bases. Germline V CDR1 and CDR2: MNHNY, SVGAGI (reference sequence). V was pared by 6 bases and J by 5 bases, with 13 bases between. The CDR3 sequence is 13 residues long. CDR3 DNA: TGTGCCAGCAGGGAGACAGGCGTAACTGAAGCTTTCTTT. Translation: CASRETGVTEAFF.

The rearrangement uses TRBV5-4 and TRBJ2-3, with D perhaps TRBD2 (7 bases). Germline assignment: CDR1 SGHNT and CDR2 YYREEE (reference sequence). The CDR3 is 16 residues long. With 0 bases removed from V and 3 bases from J, the gap between germline ends came to 14 bases. CDR3 sequence: CASSLAAGAVTDTQYF. The CDR3 nucleotides are TGTGCCAGCAGCTTGGCGGCGGGGGCGGTTACAGATACGCAGTATTTT.

This clone appeared a single time. The gene calls are TRBV5-1 and TRBJ1-5; D remains unclear. Per the germline V gene, CDR1 is SGHRS and CDR2 is YFSETQ. The CDR3 sequence is 14 residues long. Trimming removed 0 bases at V and 7 bases at J, with 11 bases between. DNA for the CDR3: TGCGCCAGCAGCTTGGTTAGCGACGGGCAGCCCCAGCATTTT. It translates to CASSLVSDGQPQHF.

The chain is built from TRBV19 and TRBJ2-5; tentatively, D is TRBD1 (7 bases). Trimming shortened V by 5 bases and J by 5 bases, and 18 bases separated the two germline ends. From germline, CDR1 is LNHDA and CDR2 SQIVND (reference sequence). The CDR3 totals 15 residues. The CDR3, as DNA: TGTGCCAGTAGTCCCCGAGGCAGGGGGGATGAGACCCAGTACTTC. This translates into CASSPRGRGDETQYF.

This clone was seen a handful of times. The CDR3: CASSLRLAASYNEQFF. CDR3 DNA sequence: TGCGCCAGCAGCCTCCGACTAGCGGCGTCCTACAATGAGCAGTTCTTC. The rearrangement joins TRBV4-3 to TRBJ2-1; 9 bases fit TRBD2. The CDR3 is 16 residues long. V shed 4 bases and J 1 base; nucleotides not matched to a gene: 5. Germline lookup yields CDR1 LGHNA and CDR2 YSLEER.

V is TRBV3-1 (or the pseudogene TRBV3-2) and J is TRBJ1-6; D remains ambiguous. The CDR3 has 15 amino acids. The germline gives CDR1 LGHDT, CDR2 YNNKEL (reference sequence). Trimming pared 2 bases from V and 6 bases from J, leaving 11 bases between. CDR3 sequence reads: CASSQLSGVNSPLHF. As DNA, the CDR3 is TGTGCCAGCAGCCAACTATCCGGGGTTAATTCACCCCTCCACTTT.

J is TRBJ1-5 and V is TRBV28, with a possible D match to TRBD1 (5 bases). V was shortened by 5 bases and J by 9 bases, with 20 bases between the two germline ends. This CDR3 has 15 amino acids. Germline assignment: CDR1 MDHEN and CDR2 SYDVKM. In DNA form, the CDR3 reads TGTGCCAGCAGTGTACCCTTACAGGCCCCTTCGCCCCAGCATTTT. Protein: CASSVPLQAPSPQHF.

The rearrangement joins TRBV6-6 to TRBJ2-4; a possible D gene is TRBD2 (6 bases). The CDR3 covers 14 residues. V was cut by 3 bases and J by 1 base, with 7 bases left in between. In germline, CDR1 is MNHNY, CDR2 SVGAGI (reference sequence). The CDR3 nucleotides read TGTGCCAGCAGTTATGGGGGGGCCAAAAACATTCAGTACTTC. Protein sequence: CASSYGGAKNIQYF.

The chain links TRBV24-1 to TRBJ1-5; 12 nucleotides align to TRBD1. CDR1 and CDR2 (germline): KGHDR, SFDVKD. V dropped 9 bases and J dropped 1; count of bases not matched to a gene: 12. The CDR3 covers 18 residues. CDR3 DNA sequence: TGTGCCACCTATTCAGCGGGACAGGGGGCAAACAGCAATCAGCCCCAGCATTTT. It yields the protein CATYSAGQGANSNQPQHF.